Following are 27 T cell receptor beta chains from one sample sequenced in a study of T cell responses to AZD1222 COVID-19 vaccine. Profiling relied on immunoSEQ multiplex PCR, and the TCRdb table lists in-frame clones only, not all of them. This table holds approximately 150,000 clones, 85% to 95% found once. Specimen: peripheral blood, collected on day 0 of AZD1222 vaccination. The receptors shown here come from an adult in good health.

The genes are TRBV6-6 and TRBJ1-1, with D hard to call. The CDR3 covers 11 residues. The germline V gene encodes CDR1 MNHNY and CDR2 SVGAGI (reference sequence). V was shortened by 4 bases and J by 6 bases, with 6 bases between the two germline ends. The CDR3 DNA is TGTGCCAGCAGTTGGGCGGCTGAAGCTTTCTTT. Amino acid sequence: CASSWAAEAFF.

The CDR3 loop is CASSHLAGGSYNEQFF. CDR3 nucleotide sequence: TGTGCCAGCAGCCATCTAGCGGGGGGCTCATACAATGAGCAGTTCTTC. The chain links TRBV3-1 (or the pseudogene TRBV3-2) to TRBJ2-1; 11 positions agree with TRBD2. V was clipped by 3 bases and J by 4 bases; unmatched bases: 5. The CDR3 sequence is 16 residues long. Germline V gene sequence: CDR1 LGHDT, CDR2 YNNKEL (reference sequence).

V usage is TRBV30 and J usage is TRBJ1-1, with D unclear. Germline values: CDR1 GTSNPN, CDR2 SVGIG (reference sequence). This CDR3 contains 13 residues. V lost 7 bases to trimming and J lost 0 bases, with 12 bases between them. CDR3 amino acids: CAFNSGLNTEAFF. The CDR3 bases are TGTGCCTTCAACTCCGGACTGAACACTGAAGCTTTCTTT.

The chain carries TRBV30 and TRBJ1-1, with a possible D match to TRBD1 (6 bases). V lost 5 bases to trimming and J lost 5 bases, with 12 bases between them. CDR3 size: 12 residues. Germline V gene sequence: CDR1 GTSNPN, CDR2 SVGIG (reference sequence). CDR3 in amino acids: CAWGLGTTEAFF. The CDR3 DNA reads TGTGCCTGGGGGTTGGGGACAACTGAAGCTTTCTTT.

This clone was recorded only once. The J gene is TRBJ1-1, the V gene TRBV18; TRBD1 matches 7 bases. The V and J ends lost 2 bases and 3 bases, in that order; junction bases with no gene match: 3. The V gene's germline CDR1 is KGHSH and CDR2 LQKENI. CDR3 length equals 14 residues. CDR3 coding DNA: TGTGCCAGCTCACCAGCCGGACAGGACACTGAAGCTTTCTTT. Its translation: CASSPAGQDTEAFF.

This clone has only one observation. The chain carries TRBV30 and TRBJ1-5; D not certain. Germline lookup yields CDR1 GTSNPN and CDR2 SVGIG (reference sequence). Deletions cut 2 bases from V and 7 bases from J, with 12 bases between. CDR3 length: 13 amino acids. The CDR3 region is CAWSIGEGQPQHF. CDR3 bases: TGTGCCTGGAGTATCGGGGAGGGCCAGCCCCAGCATTTT.

The chain recombines TRBV18 with TRBJ1-6; 8 positions agree with TRBD1. The CDR3 extends over 15 amino acids. Germline CDR1 is KGHSH and CDR2 is LQKENI. The V gene end was trimmed by 6 bases and the J gene end by 7 bases; junction bases not matched to a gene: 8. CDR3 in DNA: TGTGCCAGCTCCCGTGGACAGGGTAGGAATTCACCCCTCCACTTT. Encoded protein: CASSRGQGRNSPLHF.

This chain links TRBV5-8 with TRBJ1-1; 7 bases align to TRBD1. The length of the CDR3 is 13 residues. The ends lost 2 bases at V and 4 bases at J; junction bases unmatched: 2. Germline V gene data show CDR1 as SGHTS and CDR2 as YDEGEE. The CDR3 loop reads CASSFAGGTEAFF. The DNA for the CDR3 is TGTGCCAGCAGCTTCGCAGGGGGCACTGAAGCTTTCTTT.

J is TRBJ1-1 and V is TRBV20-1, with D unresolved. This CDR3 has 11 amino acids. Germline V gene lookup returns CDR1 DFQATT and CDR2 SNEGSKA (reference sequence). V lost 4 bases and J lost 8, with 11 bases in between. CDR3 residues: CSANVRREAFF. CDR3 bases: TGCAGTGCTAACGTTCGAAGAGAAGCTTTCTTT.

The chain uses TRBV15 and TRBJ1-5; D not certain. This CDR3 is 15 amino acids long. The germline V gene has CDR1 LNHNV and CDR2 YYDKDF (reference sequence). Trimming took off 1 base at V and 5 bases at J, with 12 bases between the two ends. CDR3 nucleotide sequence: TGTGCCACCAGCAGAGGGGCCGCGGGGTATCAGCCCCAGCATTTT. It is translated as CATSRGAAGYQPQHF.

The V gene is TRBV4-3, the J gene TRBJ2-5, with D tentatively TRBD1 or TRBD2 (5 bases each). The V end lost 0 bases, the J end lost 5 bases, and 16 bases lay between the germline ends. Germline CDR1 reads LGHNA; CDR2 reads YSLEER. CDR3 length: 16 amino acids. The CDR3 nucleotides read TGCGCCAGCAGCCAAGATCCCCGGGACGGGTGGGAGACCCAGTACTTC. Translating gives CASSQDPRDGWETQYF.

The rearrangement links TRBV28 to TRBJ1-5; D perhaps matches TRBD1 (6 bases). V lost 2 bases to trimming and J lost 3 bases, with 14 bases between them. This CDR3 has 16 residues. CDR1 is MDHEN, CDR2 SYDVKM, per germline. CDR3 coding DNA: TGTGCCAGCAGTTTAAGGGGGGAGGGGGACAATCAGCCCCAGCATTTT. It encodes CASSLRGEGDNQPQHF.

This clone was detected only once. The genes are TRBV28 and TRBJ2-7; 11 bases fit TRBD2. CDR3 length equals 14 residues. V trimming: 3 bases; J trimming: 4 bases; junction bases outside the gene matches: 2. CDR1 is MDHEN and CDR2 is SYDVKM in the germline V gene. CDR3 loop: CASSLVAGGYEQYF. The CDR3 nucleotides read TGTGCCAGCAGTTTGGTAGCGGGAGGGTACGAGCAGTACTTC.

The genes are TRBV4-1 and TRBJ1-6; no clear D gene. V was clipped by 0 bases and J by 8 bases, with 8 bases between them. The CDR3 is 14 residues long. Per the germline V gene, CDR1 is MGHRA and CDR2 is YSYEKL. The CDR3 bases are TGCGCCAGCAGCCAAGAGGCCGCTTATTCACCCCTCCACTTT. It yields the protein CASSQEAAYSPLHF.

The chain carries TRBV3-1 (or the pseudogene TRBV3-2) and TRBJ1-4, with D unresolved. V was trimmed by 0 bases and J by 0 bases, leaving 5 bases between them. CDR1 is LGHDT and CDR2 is YNNKEL in the germline V gene (reference sequence). The CDR3 sequence is 15 residues long. The CDR3 DNA sequence: TGTGCCAGCAGCCAAGATGTGTCAACTAATGAAAAACTGTTTTTT. It yields the protein CASSQDVSTNEKLFF.

The J gene is TRBJ2-3, the V gene TRBV4-1; no firm D call. This CDR3 is built from 15 residues. The V and J ends lost 5 bases and 2 bases respectively, with 14 bases between them. Germline V gives CDR1 MGHRA, CDR2 YSYEKL. The CDR3 DNA sequence: TGCGCCAGCAGCAAAGCGAACGGCTACACAGATACGCAGTATTTT. Translating gives CASSKANGYTDTQYF.

This clone came up a few times. The V gene is TRBV5-1, the J gene TRBJ2-5; 7 bases are shared with TRBD2. Germline assignment: CDR1 SGHRS and CDR2 YFSETQ. The CDR3 totals 15 residues. With 4 bases clipped from V and 4 bases from J, the junction kept 10 bases outside the gene matches. CDR3 sequence reads: CASSKGARGGETQYF. CDR3 in DNA: TGCGCCAGCAGCAAAGGGGCCCGCGGGGGAGAGACCCAGTACTTC.

This clone was seen just once. The rearrangement joins TRBV5-4 to TRBJ2-3; perhaps TRBD2 as D (5 bases). Deletions cut 4 bases from V and 1 base from J, with 16 bases between. From germline, CDR1 is SGHNT and CDR2 YYREEE (reference sequence). This CDR3 has 16 amino acids. CDR3 nucleotide sequence: TGTGCCAGCAGCCAGTACTTCATGAGGGGCACAGATACGCAGTATTTT. Its protein product is CASSQYFMRGTDTQYF.

This chain joins TRBV7-2 and TRBJ1-2; D call uncertain. V lost 5 bases, J lost 4 bases, and 17 bases lay in between. The CDR3 length is 15 residues. Germline V gene data show CDR1 as SGHTA and CDR2 as FQGNSA. The DNA for the CDR3 is TGTGCCAGCAGCCCAGGAACGCAATCCCCCTATGGCTACACCTTC. This gives the protein CASSPGTQSPYGYTF. The full variable domain, with the rest looked up from reference TRBV7-2 and TRBJ1-2, is GAGVSQSPSNKVTEKGKDVELRCDPISGHTALYWYRQSLGQGLEFLIYFQGNSAPDKSGLPSDRFSAERTGGSVSTLTIQRTQQEDSAVYLCASSPGTQSPYGYTFGSGTRLTVV.

The chain couples TRBV2 to TRBJ1-1; D is possibly TRBD1 (5 bases). The V and J ends lost 4 bases and 0 bases respectively, with 15 bases between them. Germline-derived CDR1 and CDR2 are SNHLY and FYNNEI. This CDR3 comprises 16 residues. The CDR3, as DNA: TGTGCCAGCAGTGTCCCGGGACGGATCATGAACACTGAAGCTTTCTTT. It specifies CASSVPGRIMNTEAFF.

This CDR3 reads CASSLNGLDADTQYF. In nucleotides, the CDR3 is TGTGCCAGCAGCTTGAACGGACTAGATGCAGATACGCAGTATTTT. The chain is built from TRBV11-3 and TRBJ2-3, with 7 bases matching TRBD2. CDR3 length: 15 residues. V trimming: 3 bases; J trimming: 4 bases; junction bases outside the gene matches: 7. Looked up from germline, CDR1 is SGHNT and CDR2 is YENEEA.

The gene calls are TRBV19 and TRBJ1-2, with 8 nucleotides matching TRBD1. The CDR3 has 13 residues. Germline V gene data show CDR1 as LNHDA and CDR2 as SQIVND (reference sequence). J was trimmed by 8 bases and V by 5 bases; bases with no gene match: 7. The CDR3 reads CASSAGTGEGYTF. CDR3 DNA: TGTGCCAGTAGTGCGGGGACAGGAGAAGGCTACACCTTC.

About this clone: This may be a read error: a much more frequent sequence differs by one nucleotide. The chain carries TRBV6-2 or TRBV6-3 and TRBJ2-7, with 10 bases identical to TRBD2. V shed 0 bases and J 2 bases; nucleotides not matched to a gene: 1. The CDR3 is 15 amino acids. Germline V gives CDR1 MNHEY, CDR2 SVGEGT. This chain's CDR3 is CASSYSGTSAYEQYF. The CDR3 coding sequence is TGTGCCAGCAGTTACTCCGGGACTAGCGCCTACGAGCAGTACTTC.

This rearrangement joins TRBV5-8 to TRBJ2-5; 8 positions match TRBD1. The CDR3 is 13 amino acids. Unmatched junction bases numbered 3, after V lost 3 bases and J lost 5 bases. Germline V lookup: CDR1 SGHTS, CDR2 YDEGEE. The CDR3 sequence: CASSWTGRETQYF. The CDR3 nucleotides read TGTGCCAGCAGCTGGACAGGGCGGGAGACCCAGTACTTC.

The chain links TRBV6-5 to TRBJ2-7, with D unclear. The CDR3 is 13 residues long. Trimming stripped 7 bases from V and 0 bases from J, with 10 bases between. Germline V lookup: CDR1 MNHEY, CDR2 SVGAGI. Written as DNA, the CDR3 is TGTGCCAGCATAAGCCACAGCTCCTACGAGCAGTACTTC. Protein: CASISHSSYEQYF.

The gene calls are TRBV5-1 and TRBJ2-2; no reliable D call. V lost 3 bases to trimming and J lost 2 bases, with 2 bases between them. Germline loops: CDR1 SGHRS, CDR2 YFSETQ. This CDR3 spans 12 amino acids. CDR3 protein: CASSSNTGELFF. CDR3 coding DNA: TGCGCCAGCAGCTCCAACACCGGGGAGCTGTTTTTT.

This chain connects TRBV2 to TRBJ2-7; D is uncertain. The germline CDR1 and CDR2 sequences are SNHLY and FYNNEI. The CDR3 is 13 amino acids. V was cut by 4 bases and J by 9 bases, with 16 bases left in between. Here the CDR3 reads CASSAIPLSGQYF. In nucleotides, the CDR3 is TGTGCCAGCAGTGCAATTCCCCTATCCGGGCAGTACTTC.